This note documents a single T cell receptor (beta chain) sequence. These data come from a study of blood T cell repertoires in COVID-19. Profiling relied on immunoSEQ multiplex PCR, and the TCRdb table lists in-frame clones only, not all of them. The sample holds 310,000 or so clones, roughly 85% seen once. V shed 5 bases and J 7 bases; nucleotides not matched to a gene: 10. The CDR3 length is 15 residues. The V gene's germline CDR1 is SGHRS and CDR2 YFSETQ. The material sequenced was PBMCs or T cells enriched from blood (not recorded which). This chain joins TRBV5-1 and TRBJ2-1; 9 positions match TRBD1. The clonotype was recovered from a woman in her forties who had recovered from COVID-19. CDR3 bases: TGCGCCAGCAGTCCCAATCCGGGACAGGGAAATGAGCAGTTCTTC. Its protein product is CASSPNPGQGNEQFF.